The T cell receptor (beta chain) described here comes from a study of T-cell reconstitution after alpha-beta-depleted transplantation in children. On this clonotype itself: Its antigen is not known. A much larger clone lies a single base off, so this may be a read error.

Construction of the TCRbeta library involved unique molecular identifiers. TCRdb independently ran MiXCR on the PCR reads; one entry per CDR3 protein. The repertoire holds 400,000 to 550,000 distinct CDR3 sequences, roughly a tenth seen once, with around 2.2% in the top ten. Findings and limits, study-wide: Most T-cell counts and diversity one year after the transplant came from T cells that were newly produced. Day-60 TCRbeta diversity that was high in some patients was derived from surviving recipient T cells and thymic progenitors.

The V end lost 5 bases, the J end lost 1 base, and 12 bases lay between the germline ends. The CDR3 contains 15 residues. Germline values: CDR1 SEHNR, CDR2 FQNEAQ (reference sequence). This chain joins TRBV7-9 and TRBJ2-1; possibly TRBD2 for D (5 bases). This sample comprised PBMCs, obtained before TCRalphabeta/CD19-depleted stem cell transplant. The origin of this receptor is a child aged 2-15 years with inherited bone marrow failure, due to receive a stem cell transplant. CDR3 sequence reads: CASSPFGGSYNEQFF. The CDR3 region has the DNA TGTGCCAGCAGCCCCTTCGGCGGGTCCTACAATGAGCAGTTCTTC. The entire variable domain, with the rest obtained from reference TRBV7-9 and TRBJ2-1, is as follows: DTGVSQNPRHKITKRGQNVTFRCDPISEHNRLYWYRQTLGQGPEFLTYFQNEAQLEKSRLLSDRFSAERPKGSFSTLEIQRTEQGDSAMYLCASSPFGGSYNEQFFGPGTRLTVL.